This section outlines one TCR beta chain sequence together with its context. This specimen includes other DNA sequences encoding the same CDR3. This sample is part of a study of blood T cell repertoires in COVID-19. Study overall: Both acute and convalescent COVID-19 samples were obtained from the United States, Italy and Spain.

V dropped 6 bases and J dropped 3; count of bases not matched to a gene: 3. The CDR3 has 13 amino acids. Germline CDR1 is MNHEY and CDR2 is SVGEGT. Produced via immunoSEQ multiplex PCR; TCRdb's table is partial and in-frame only. The sample shows about 280,000 clones, over 80% of them seen only once. Each participant's cohort was designated according to participant-reported clinical history. The sequenced material came from PBMCs or T cells enriched from blood (not recorded which). The receptor's source is a woman aged 25 to 39 with acute COVID-19. The chain combines TRBV6-2 or TRBV6-3 with TRBJ2-7, with 9 bases fitting TRBD1. The CDR3 loop is CASSSGQGYEQYF. CDR3 DNA: TGTGCCAGCAGCTCGGGACAGGGCTACGAGCAGTACTTC.